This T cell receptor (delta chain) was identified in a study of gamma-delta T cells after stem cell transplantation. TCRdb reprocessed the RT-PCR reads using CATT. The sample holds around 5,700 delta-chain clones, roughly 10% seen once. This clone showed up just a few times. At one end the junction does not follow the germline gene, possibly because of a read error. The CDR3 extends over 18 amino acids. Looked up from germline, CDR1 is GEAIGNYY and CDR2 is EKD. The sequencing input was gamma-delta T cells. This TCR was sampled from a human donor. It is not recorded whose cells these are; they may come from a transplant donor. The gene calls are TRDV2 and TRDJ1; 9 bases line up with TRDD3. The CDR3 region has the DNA TGTGCCTGTGCTCCGCTTAGTACTGGGGGAAAGGACACCGATAAACCCATCTTT. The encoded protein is CACAPLSTGGKDTDKPIF.